These 6 T cell receptor beta chains originate from one sample sequenced in a study of radiotherapy plus CTLA-4 blockade in lung cancer. The table came from immunoSEQ multiplex PCR; TCRdb's copy has only in-frame clones and leaves some out. Among fewer than 35,000 clones listed, roughly three quarters were seen once. Sequences were derived from peripheral blood, sampled from a patient treated with radiotherapy plus ipilimumab. The receptors were gathered from a human donor with non-small cell lung cancer that progressed on radiotherapy plus ipilimumab.

The rearrangement uses TRBV6-5 and TRBJ1-2; no definite D call. The CDR3 is 12 amino acids. Germline V gene sequence: CDR1 MNHEY, CDR2 SVGAGI. V lost 7 bases and J 8 bases, leaving 14 bases between the germline ends. Here the CDR3 DNA reads TGTGCCAGCACCCAAGGAGGCAACGGCTACACCTTC. Translating it yields CASTQGGNGYTF.

The chain is built from TRBV19 and TRBJ2-5; tentatively, D is TRBD1 or TRBD2 (6 bases each). V lost 6 bases, J lost 1 base, and 9 bases lay in between. Germline V gene data show CDR1 as LNHDA and CDR2 as SQIVND (reference sequence). This CDR3 has 13 amino acids. In DNA form, the CDR3 reads TGTGCCAGTAGCGGGGGCCGCCAAGAGACCCAGTACTTC. It yields the protein CASSGGRQETQYF.

With respect to this clone: Within the sample, other DNA sequences also encode this same CDR3. CDR3 residues: CASSLGGPEAFF. Here the CDR3 DNA reads TGTGCCAGCAGCTTAGGGGGCCCTGAAGCTTTCTTT. The chain uses TRBV7-2 and TRBJ1-1; the D gene is possibly TRBD1 (5 bases). The CDR3 contains 12 residues. The V end lost 1 base, the J end lost 6 bases, and 6 bases lay between the germline ends. Per germline, CDR1 SGHTA and CDR2 FQGNSA.

The V call is TRBV27, the J call TRBJ1-1, with no clear D. Germline values: CDR1 MNHEY, CDR2 SMNVEV (reference sequence). This CDR3 comprises 14 residues. Trimming left V 3 bases short and J 0 bases short, with 8 bases between. The CDR3 region is CASSFGEMNTEAFF. For the CDR3, the DNA is TGTGCCAGCAGTTTTGGGGAAATGAACACTGAAGCTTTCTTT.

This clone was detected only a few times. The chain couples TRBV6-6 to TRBJ2-7; 7 bases agree with TRBD1. CDR1 MNHNY and CDR2 SVGAGI come from the germline V gene (reference sequence). V lost 2 bases, J lost 3 bases, and 7 bases stayed unmatched. The CDR3 length is 15 residues. CDR3 amino acids: CASSYRGQPIYEQYF. The CDR3 DNA sequence: TGTGCCAGCAGTTACCGGGGACAGCCTATCTACGAGCAGTACTTC.

This chain uses TRBV4-3 with TRBJ2-1, with 9 bases lining up with TRBD2. CDR1 and CDR2 (germline): LGHNA, YSLEER. With V trimmed by 0 bases and J by 12 bases, 3 bases remained unmatched. The CDR3 runs to 13 residues. CDR3 nucleotide sequence: TGCGCCAGCAGCCAAGATAGAGCGGGGGGGCAGTTCTTC. Translated, it gives CASSQDRAGGQFF.